Listed below are T cell receptor beta chains from one sample, sequenced in a study of graft-versus-host responses after intestinal transplantation. TCRdb's table, derived via immunoSEQ multiplex PCR, lists solely in-frame clones and lacks some. Of 25,000 to 35,000 clones in the sample, roughly 87% were seen once. The sequencing here drew on PBMCs, taken around 62 weeks after intestinal transplantation. Source of these receptors: a human patient who received an intestinal transplant, so some T cells may come from the graft donor. CDR3s include the opening cysteine and the closing phenylalanine or tryptophan. The D gene is left open where the match is weak. Part of the rows lack a size; the others show once, few, many or a class for expanded clones.

cdr3_aa,cdr3_nt,v_call,clone_size,j_call,d_call
CAISESGYLYNEQFF,TGTGCCATCAGTGAGTCAGGGTACCTTTACAATGAGCAGTTCTTC,TRBV10-3,.,TRBJ2-1,.
CASSLVGGLAAYEQYF,TGTGCCAGCAGCTTAGTGGGGGGACTAGCGGCCTACGAGCAGTACTTC,TRBV11-2,.,TRBJ2-7,TRBD2
CASSLPGQGSYGYTF,TGTGCCAGCAGCCTCCCCGGACAGGGAAGCTATGGCTACACCTTC,TRBV14,.,TRBJ1-2,TRBD1
CASSLWWGTGELFF,TGTGCCAGCAGCTTATGGTGGGGCACCGGGGAGCTGTTTTTT,TRBV7-9,once,TRBJ2-2,.
CASSSHQGGNQPQHF,TGTGCCAGCAGCTCGCACCAGGGAGGCAATCAGCCCCAGCATTTT,TRBV5-5,.,TRBJ1-5,.
CARSPNQPQETQYF,TGTGCCAGAAGTCCTAACCAGCCTCAAGAGACCCAGTACTTC,TRBV5-3,.,TRBJ2-5,.
CASSDTSGAQETQYF,TGTGCCAGCAGTGACACGTCGGGGGCCCAAGAGACCCAGTACTTC,TRBV25-1,.,TRBJ2-5,.
CASSLLQGRSEQYF,TGTGCCAGCAGCTTATTACAGGGCAGGAGCGAGCAGTACTTC,TRBV7-2,.,TRBJ2-7,.
CASSIWTGGGTGELFF,TGTGCCAGCTCAATATGGACAGGGGGCGGCACCGGGGAGCTGTTTTTT,TRBV18,.,TRBJ2-2,TRBD1
CAWSVSGANSYGYTF,TGTGCCTGGAGTGTTTCAGGGGCAAATTCGTATGGCTACACCTTC,TRBV30,.,TRBJ1-2,.
CASAYGQPNYGYTF,TGTGCCAGTGCATACGGACAGCCTAACTATGGCTACACCTTC,TRBV19,.,TRBJ1-2,.
CAWSEYGGWTEAFF,TGTGCCTGGAGTGAGTATGGGGGTTGGACTGAAGCTTTCTTT,TRBV30,.,TRBJ1-1,.
CAGDRGHKEETQYF,TGTGCCGGTGACAGGGGCCATAAGGAAGAGACCCAGTACTTC,TRBV30,.,TRBJ2-5,TRBD1
CASRTAVPNSPLHF,TGTGCCAGCAGGACAGCCGTTCCTAATTCACCCCTCCACTTT,TRBV28,.,TRBJ1-6,.
CASSLVRGYEQYF,TGTGCCAGCAGCTTGGTTCGGGGCTACGAGCAGTACTTC,TRBV5-5,.,TRBJ2-7,.
CARLQRVCYEQYF,TGTGCCAGGCTTCAAAGGGTTTGCTACGAGCAGTACTTC,TRBV7-9,.,TRBJ2-7,.
CASSRTAGAEQFF,TGTGCCAGCAGTCGAACAGCGGGAGCTGAGCAGTTCTTC,TRBV6-5,.,TRBJ2-1,TRBD2
CASSEWATEQYF,TGTGCCAGCAGTGAATGGGCCACCGAGCAGTACTTC,TRBV6-1,.,TRBJ2-7,.
CASSYQGTPLHF,TGTGCCAGCAGTTACCAGGGTACTCCCCTCCACTTT,TRBV6-5,once,TRBJ1-6,.
CASSPYNEQFF,TGCGCCAGCAGCCCATACAATGAGCAGTTCTTC,TRBV5-1,.,TRBJ2-1,.
CASSREGPSYEQYF,TGTGCCAGCAGCCGGGAGGGCCCCTCCTACGAGCAGTACTTC,TRBV11-2,.,TRBJ2-7,TRBD2
CASSEPGSGNTIYF,TGTGCCAGCAGTGAGCCGGGCTCTGGAAACACCATATATTTT,TRBV2,.,TRBJ1-3,.
CASSPGTGRMNTEAFF,TGTGCCAGCAGCCCAGGGACAGGGAGGATGAACACTGAAGCTTTCTTT,TRBV7-9,.,TRBJ1-1,TRBD1
CAWSSGLGSPLHF,TGTGCCTGGAGTTCTGGGTTAGGCTCACCCCTCCACTTT,TRBV30,once,TRBJ1-6,.
CAWSRTGGGETQYF,TGTGCCTGGAGTCGCACCGGGGGCGGGGAGACCCAGTACTTC,TRBV30,.,TRBJ2-5,.
CASSSPPGEGYEQYF,TGTGCCAGCAGCTCCCCGCCGGGAGAAGGCTACGAGCAGTACTTC,TRBV7-9,.,TRBJ2-7,.
CASSYGRAVAKNIQYF,TGTGCCAGCAGTTACGGAAGAGCTGTAGCCAAAAACATTCAGTACTTC,TRBV6-6,.,TRBJ2-4,.
CASSLGTASYNEQFF,TGTGCCAGCAGCTTAGGGACCGCGTCCTACAATGAGCAGTTCTTC,TRBV7-3,.,TRBJ2-1,.
CASSHAGPGSNQPQHF,TGTGCCAGCAGTCACGCGGGCCCTGGAAGCAATCAGCCCCAGCATTTT,TRBV21-1,.,TRBJ1-5,.
CASSLTPQGLGTQYF,TGTGCCAGCAGCTTAACGCCCCAGGGCCTCGGGACCCAGTACTTC,TRBV7-9,once,TRBJ2-5,.
CSVEPYGYTF,TGCAGCGTTGAGCCCTATGGCTACACCTTC,TRBV29-1,.,TRBJ1-2,.
CASSGGGGSNTGELFF,TGTGCCAGCAGCGGAGGCGGGGGGTCGAACACCGGGGAGCTGTTTTTT,TRBV7-4,.,TRBJ2-2,TRBD2